This T cell receptor (beta chain) was documented in a study of a mutant IDH1 vaccine in newly diagnosed glioma. Study-wide context: Vaccination started 4-6 weeks after radiotherapy alone, or with temozolomide cycles. Radiotherapy, temozolomide, or both had been given previously, and both were given to most.

Concerning this clone itself: Antigen: not known.

The CDR3 loop spans 15 amino acids. Germline values: CDR1 SGHDN, CDR2 FVKESK. V dropped 2 bases and J dropped 0; count of bases not matched to a gene: 2. Using immunoSEQ multiplex PCR, the repertoire was profiled, and TCRdb retains in-frame clones only, with some absent. In the table there are roughly 130,000 clones, over 75% of which are singletons. Time point denoted: week 11, during vaccination. Every single dose of the vaccine, 300 ug of mutant IDH1 20-mer peptide, came with topical imiquimod. This TCR derives from a man aged 40-50 years with glioma. This sequence joins TRBV14 and TRBJ2-5; 8 positions agree with TRBD2. Sequenced here: PBMCs, sampled from a glioma patient whose treatment included an IDH1 peptide vaccine. CDR3 in amino acids: CASSQTSGYQETQYF. The CDR3 bases are TGTGCCAGCAGCCAAACTAGCGGATACCAAGAGACCCAGTACTTC.